This entry lists 15 T cell receptor beta chains sequenced from one sample in a study of persistence of HIV-infected CD4 T cells. Cells were stimulated with CMV-infected fibroblast lysates at about 10 ug/mL. Sorted nonresponding memory CD4+ T cells were CD40L-negative, CD69-negative, CD45RO-high. These receptors have no known antigen. This was the immunoSEQ version 4 assay in survey mode. Sequencing used immunoSEQ multiplex PCR; TCRdb keeps in-frame clones, though not all of them. The sample lists tens of thousands of clones; 82% were seen once. The specimen comprised CD4+ T cells sorted from PBMCs after roughly 20-hour stimulation, sampled from a patient who received antiretroviral therapy. Receptors were obtained from an adult woman with HIV who was CMV-seropositive.

The genes are TRBV15 and TRBJ2-1; no firm D call. CDR1 and CDR2 (germline): LNHNV, YYDKDF (reference sequence). This CDR3 is 12 amino acids long. Trimming cost V 1 base and J 8 bases, with 6 bases left between them. CDR3 sequence: CATSRASYEQFF. In DNA form, the CDR3 reads TGTGCCACCAGCAGAGCTAGTTATGAGCAGTTCTTC. Full variable domain (remainder filled in from reference TRBV15 and TRBJ2-1): DAMVIQNPRYQVTQFGKPVTLSCSQTLNHNVMYWYQQKSSQAPKLLFHYYDKDFNNEADTPDNFQSRRPNTSFCFLDIRSPGLGDTAMYLCATSRASYEQFFGPGTRLTVL.

V usage is TRBV7-8 and J usage is TRBJ1-5, with a tentative D call TRBD1 (6 bases). V shed 5 bases and J shed 4 bases, with 12 bases lying between them. This CDR3 contains 14 residues. The germline CDR1 and CDR2 sequences are SGHVS and FQNEAQ. The CDR3 nucleotides are TGTGCCAGCAGCGCACAGGGAACTAATCAGCCCCAGCATTTT. Translated: CASSAQGTNQPQHF.

The chain combines TRBV5-1 with TRBJ1-1; D not resolved. This CDR3 comprises 15 residues. Trimming removed 0 bases at V and 0 bases at J, with 9 bases between. In germline, CDR1 is SGHRS, CDR2 YFSETQ. CDR3 nucleotide sequence: TGCGCCAGCAGCTTGGTTTCTCGGATGAACACTGAAGCTTTCTTT. Translation: CASSLVSRMNTEAFF. The full variable domain, completed using reference TRBV5-1 and TRBJ1-1, is KAGVTQTPRYLIKTRGQQVTLSCSPISGHRSVSWYQQTPGQGLQFLFEYFSETQRNKGNFPGRFSGRQFSNSRSEMNVSTLELGDSALYLCASSLVSRMNTEAFFGQGTRLTVV.

The chain links TRBV7-3 to TRBJ1-6, with TRBD1 matching over 7 bases. The J segment lost 7 bases and the V segment lost 5 bases, leaving 5 bases of the junction unmatched. This CDR3 region has 14 residues. Germline lookup yields CDR1 SGHTA and CDR2 FQGTGA. The CDR3 sequence: CASSRGQENSPLHF. In DNA, the CDR3 is TGTGCCAGCAGCCGCGGACAGGAGAATTCACCCCTCCACTTT.

This clone showed up just a few times. The CDR3 carries no conserved terminal phenylalanine or tryptophan, so it likely arises from a read error. The limits of the CDR3 on the DNA are not certain, so only TCRdb's listed CDR3 is given. The chain combines TRBV5-1 with TRBJ1-2. The CDR3 totals 8 residues, both ends included. CDR1 SGHRS and CDR2 YFSETQ come from the germline V gene. CDR3 residues: CASIPALG.

CDR3 DNA: TGTGCCAGCAGTCCGGGACAGGGGGCGCTTCACGGGGAGCTGTTTTTT. Protein sequence: CASSPGQGALHGELFF. The chain employs TRBV3-1 (or the pseudogene TRBV3-2) and TRBJ2-2; 12 bases map to TRBD1. J gave up 7 bases and V 6 bases, and 9 bases lay outside the gene matches. Germline values: CDR1 LGHDT, CDR2 YNNKEL (reference sequence). The CDR3 loop spans 16 amino acids.

V usage is TRBV7-2 and J usage is TRBJ2-7, with 13 positions matching TRBD2. This CDR3 spans 15 amino acids. Trimming cost V 5 bases and J 6 bases; bases outside gene matches: 7. The germline V gene has CDR1 SGHTA and CDR2 FQGNSA. The CDR3 loop reads CASSQRTSGSGEQYF. In DNA, the CDR3 is TGTGCCAGCAGCCAGAGGACTAGCGGGAGCGGCGAGCAGTACTTC.

V gene TRBV30 combines with J gene TRBJ2-1; maybe TRBD1 (5 bases). The V and J ends lost 7 bases and 8 bases respectively, with 15 bases between them. The CDR3 length is 12 residues. From germline, CDR1 is GTSNPN and CDR2 SVGIG (reference sequence). CDR3 sequence reads: CASQGPAHEQFF. The DNA for the CDR3 is TGTGCCTCCCAGGGTCCGGCCCATGAGCAGTTCTTC.

This chain links TRBV11-3 with TRBJ2-6, with D perhaps given as TRBD1 or TRBD2 (5 bases each). Per the germline V gene, CDR1 is SGHNT and CDR2 is YENEEA. The CDR3 spans 16 residues. V dropped 6 bases and J dropped 0 bases, with 12 bases sitting between them. The CDR3, as DNA: TGTGCCAGCAGATCGGGACGTCCCTCTGGGGCCAACGTCCTGACTTTC. This translates into CASRSGRPSGANVLTF. The entire variable domain, with the rest obtained from reference TRBV11-3 and TRBJ2-6, is as follows: EAGVVQSPRYKIIEKKQPVAFWCNPISGHNTLYWYLQNLGQGPELLIRYENEEAVDDSQLPKDRFSAERLKGVDSTLKIQPAELGDSAVYLCASRSGRPSGANVLTFGAGSRLTVL.

This clone was counted only a few times. CDR3 sequence reads: CASSAGSSYNSPLHF. The DNA for the CDR3 is TGTGCCAGCAGTGCAGGGAGCTCCTATAATTCACCCCTCCACTTT. This chain joins TRBV2 and TRBJ1-6, with a tentative D call TRBD1 (5 bases). V shed 4 bases and J shed 0 bases, with 7 bases lying between them. The germline CDR1 and CDR2 sequences are SNHLY and FYNNEI. This CDR3 has 15 residues.

V gene TRBV19 combines with J gene TRBJ2-2; the D gene is possibly TRBD1 (5 bases). The CDR3 contains 17 residues. Trimming stripped 6 bases from V and 5 bases from J, with 22 bases between. Germline-derived CDR1 and CDR2 are LNHDA and SQIVND (reference sequence). CDR3 in amino acids: CASSRTDTIGATGELFF. The CDR3, as DNA: TGTGCCAGTAGCCGAACCGACACCATAGGGGCAACCGGGGAGCTGTTTTTT.

The chain has TRBV2 and TRBJ1-5; TRBD1 agrees at 8 bases. Germline CDR1 SNHLY, CDR2 FYNNEI. The CDR3 has 16 amino acids. V lost 1 base and J lost 3; bases outside the gene matches: 5. CDR3 coding DNA: TGTGCCAGCAGTGAAGGCCCGGACAGGGTCAATCAGCCCCAGCATTTT. This codes for CASSEGPDRVNQPQHF.

Of note for this clone: Other DNA sequences of this sample code for an identical CDR3. The rearrangement uses TRBV7-3 and TRBJ2-5; D gene ambiguous. V lost 3 bases and J lost 4, with 9 bases in between. The CDR3 length is 13 residues. Germline CDR1 SGHTA, CDR2 FQGTGA. The DNA for the CDR3 is TGTGCCAGCAGCTTTGGGCCGGGAGAGACCCAGTACTTC. This encodes CASSFGPGETQYF.

This chain connects TRBV6-1 to TRBJ1-1, with 7 bases lining up with TRBD1. There are 15 residues in the CDR3. The V and J ends lost 1 base and 5 bases, in that order; junction bases with no gene match: 7. The germline V gene encodes CDR1 MNHNS and CDR2 SASEGT. CDR3 residues: CASSEEDRVWTEAFF. CDR3 nucleotides: TGTGCCAGCAGTGAAGAAGACAGGGTGTGGACTGAAGCTTTCTTT.

The chain employs TRBV2 and TRBJ1-2; TRBD1 aligns across 8 bases. The V segment lost 6 bases and the J segment 4 bases; nucleotides outside the gene matches: 4. The CDR3 has 13 amino acids. Germline V gene sequence: CDR1 SNHLY, CDR2 FYNNEI. The CDR3 sequence: CASSGQGFYGYTF. CDR3 nucleotides: TGTGCCAGCAGCGGACAGGGTTTCTATGGCTACACCTTC. Based on the CDR3 plus reference TRBV2 and TRBJ1-2, the full variable domain is EPEVTQTPSHQVTQMGQEVILRCVPISNHLYFYWYRQILGQKVEFLVSFYNNEISEKSEIFDDQFSVERPDGSNFTLKIRSTKLEDSAMYFCASSGQGFYGYTFGSGTRLTVV.